This TCR beta chain was sequenced in a study of post-analysis software for immune sequencing data. Included in the TCR beta cDNA libraries were unique molecular identifiers. TCRdb reanalysed the PCR reads using MiXCR and keeps one entry per CDR3 protein. The top ten hold under 7% of the sample, which has more than 450,000 distinct CDR3 sequences, around 31% seen once. There are a few counts of this clonotype. What it recognizes is unknown. Trimming took off 0 bases at V and 0 bases at J, with 8 bases between the two ends. The CDR3 spans 15 residues. Looked up from germline, CDR1 is SGHRS and CDR2 is YFSETQ. General study results and limits: Included in a set of four or five TRBV segments more frequent in patients than controls were TRBV5-6, TRBV5-1 and TRBV20-1.

The chain recombines TRBV5-1 with TRBJ2-3; D ambiguous. The sample comprised blood. This sequence originates from a girl aged 2-17 years with multiple sclerosis. The CDR3 spells CASSLDGVSTDTQYF. The CDR3 DNA reads as TGCGCCAGCAGCTTGGATGGAGTAAGCACAGATACGCAGTATTTT.